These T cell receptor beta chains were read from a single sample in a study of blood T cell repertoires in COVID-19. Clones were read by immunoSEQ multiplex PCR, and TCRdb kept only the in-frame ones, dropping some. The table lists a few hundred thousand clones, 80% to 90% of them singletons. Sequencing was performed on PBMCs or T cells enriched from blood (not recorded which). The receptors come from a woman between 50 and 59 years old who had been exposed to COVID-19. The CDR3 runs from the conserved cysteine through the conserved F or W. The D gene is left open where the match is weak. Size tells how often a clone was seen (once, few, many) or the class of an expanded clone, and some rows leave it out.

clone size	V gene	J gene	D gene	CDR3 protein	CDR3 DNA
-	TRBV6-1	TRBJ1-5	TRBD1	CASSDSDRGRDPQHF	TGTGCCAGCAGTGATTCCGACAGGGGGCGCGACCCCCAGCATTTT
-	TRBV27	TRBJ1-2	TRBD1	CASRRGGTEFYGYTF	TGTGCCAGCAGAAGAGGGGGGACAGAATTCTATGGCTACACCTTC
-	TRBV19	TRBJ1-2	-	CASRPGTYLSNYGYTF	TGTGCCAGTAGACCCGGGACTTACCTATCTAACTATGGCTACACCTTC
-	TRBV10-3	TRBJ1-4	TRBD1	CAISRDRDGEKLFF	TGTGCCATCAGCCGGGACAGAGACGGGGAAAAACTGTTTTTT
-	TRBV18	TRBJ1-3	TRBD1	CASSRGQMGSGNTIYF	TGTGCCAGCTCACGGGGACAGATGGGCTCTGGAAACACCATATATTTT
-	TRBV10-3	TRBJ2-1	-	CAISEGQYYNEQFF	TGTGCCATCAGTGAGGGACAGTACTACAATGAGCAGTTCTTC
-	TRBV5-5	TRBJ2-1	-	CASSPYRAGGEQFF	TGTGCCAGCAGCCCCTATCGGGCGGGCGGGGAGCAGTTCTTC
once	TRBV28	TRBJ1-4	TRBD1	CASSSGGAEKLFF	TGTGCCAGCAGTTCAGGGGGCGCTGAAAAACTGTTTTTT
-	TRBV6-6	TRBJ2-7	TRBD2	CASRDPGGTYEQYF	TGTGCCAGCAGGGATCCCGGGGGGACCTACGAGCAGTACTTC
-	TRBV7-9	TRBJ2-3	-	CASRYRVPTDTQYF	TGTGCCAGCAGATACAGGGTCCCCACAGATACGCAGTATTTT
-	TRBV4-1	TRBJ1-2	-	CASSHSTGDYGYTF	TGCGCCAGCAGCCACTCGACAGGCGACTATGGCTACACCTTC
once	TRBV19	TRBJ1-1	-	CASSIIDLGTEAFF	TGTGCCAGTAGTATAATAGACTTAGGCACTGAAGCTTTCTTT
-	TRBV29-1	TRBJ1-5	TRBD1	CSVGDRGNQPQHF	TGCAGCGTTGGGGACAGGGGAAATCAGCCCCAGCATTTT
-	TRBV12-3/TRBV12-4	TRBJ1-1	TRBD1	CASSPGQGEAFF	TGTGCCAGCAGCCCGGGACAGGGTGAAGCTTTCTTT
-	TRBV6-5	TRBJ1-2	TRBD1	CASSPGTGAGYTF	TGTGCCAGCAGCCCCGGGACAGGTGCAGGCTACACCTTC
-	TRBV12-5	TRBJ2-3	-	CASAAGRGTDTQYF	TGTGCTAGTGCAGCGGGCCGTGGCACAGATACGCAGTATTTT
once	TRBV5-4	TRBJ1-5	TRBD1	CASSTADRGNQPQHF	TGTGCCAGCAGCACCGCGGACAGGGGAAATCAGCCCCAGCATTTT
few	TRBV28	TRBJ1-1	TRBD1	CASSSPPRGRNTEAFF	TGTGCCAGCAGTTCGCCTCCGAGGGGGCGGAACACTGAAGCTTTCTTT
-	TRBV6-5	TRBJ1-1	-	CASSLGTYTEAFF	TGTGCCAGCAGCCTTGGGACTTACACTGAAGCTTTCTTT
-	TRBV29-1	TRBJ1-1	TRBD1	CSVDITGGVTEAFF	TGCAGCGTTGACATAACAGGGGGAGTAACTGAAGCTTTCTTT
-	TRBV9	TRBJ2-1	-	CASSLGLTSNEQFF	TGTGCCAGCAGCTTGGGACTGACTTCTAATGAGCAGTTCTTC
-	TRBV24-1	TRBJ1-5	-	CATSTGYSNQPQHF	TGTGCCACCAGTACAGGATATAGCAATCAGCCCCAGCATTTT
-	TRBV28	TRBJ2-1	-	CASSLLRGAEFF	TGTGCCAGCAGTTTATTACGGGGGGCGGAGTTCTTC
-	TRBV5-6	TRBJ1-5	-	CASSLGGGSRQPQHF	TGTGCCAGCAGCTTGGGGGGAGGGAGCAGGCAGCCCCAGCATTTT
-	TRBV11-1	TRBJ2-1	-	CASSLDSGGNEQFF	TGTGCCAGCAGCTTAGACTCAGGGGGGAATGAGCAGTTCTTC
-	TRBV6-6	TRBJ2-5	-	CASTGIMGKQETQYF	TGTGCCAGCACCGGGATAATGGGGAAACAAGAGACCCAGTACTTC
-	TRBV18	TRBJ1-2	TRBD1	CASSPGTVYGYTF	TGTGCCAGCTCACCCGGGACAGTCTATGGCTACACCTTC
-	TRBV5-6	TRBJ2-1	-	CASSLTSRQQFF	TGTGCCAGCAGCCTAACTAGCCGCCAGCAGTTCTTC
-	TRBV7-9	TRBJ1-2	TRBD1	CASSLGAGQGGYGYTF	TGTGCCAGCAGCTTAGGGGCGGGACAGGGTGGATATGGCTACACCTTC
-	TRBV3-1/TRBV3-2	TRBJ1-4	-	CASSKITASGARRHEKLFF	TGTGCCAGCAGCAAGATCACGGCTAGCGGGGCCCGGAGGCATGAAAAACTGTTTTTT
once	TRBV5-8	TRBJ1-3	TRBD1	CASSIRQGPGGNTIYF	TGTGCCAGCAGCATCAGACAGGGTCCGGGAGGAAACACCATATATTTT
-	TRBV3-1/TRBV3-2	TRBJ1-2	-	CASSRGQGLSYGYTF	TGTGCCAGCAGCCGGGGGCAGGGCCTCTCCTATGGCTACACCTTC
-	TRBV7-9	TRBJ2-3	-	CASSGLNTQYF	TGTGCCAGCAGCGGTCTAAATACGCAGTATTTT
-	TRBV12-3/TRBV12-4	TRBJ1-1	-	CASSPGTEAFF	TGTGCCAGCAGTCCGGGCACTGAAGCTTTCTTT
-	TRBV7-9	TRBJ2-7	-	CASSPSGYEQYF	TGTGCCAGCAGCCCCAGCGGATACGAGCAGTACTTC